This entry describes one TCR beta chain. The antigen is not known. The protocol was immunoSEQ multiplex PCR, while the TCRdb copy is restricted to in-frame clones and leaves out a portion. The sample shows roughly 30,000 clones, 79% of them seen only once. The length of the CDR3 is 15 residues. Germline CDR1 is LNHDA and CDR2 is SQIVND (reference sequence). Deletions cut 4 bases from V and 3 bases from J, with 10 bases between. This sample is drawn from a study of T cells in narcolepsy. Background on the study: Enrolled donors included narcolepsy type 1 or type 2 patients and healthy controls. Regarding the study as a whole: HCRT-specific and TRIB2-specific autoreactive clonotypes appeared among same-patient CSF and blood CD4+ clonotypes. In some patient and control memory CD4+ samples, autoreactive clones were absent. Reportedly, autoreactive clonotypes were serially detected in patients' blood but not controls'.

The chain employs TRBV19 and TRBJ1-6; D gene uncertain. The TCR comes from a human donor in good health. Sequencing was done on a sample of memory (CD45RA-) CD4+ T cells from blood. CDR3: CASSSTQIYNSPLHF. The CDR3, as DNA: TGTGCCAGTAGTAGCACACAGATCTATAATTCACCCCTCCACTTT.